A single sample is the source of the 11 T cell receptor beta chains below, sequenced in a study of CD8+CD57+ T cells in acquired aplastic anemia. Sequenced patients had shown CD8+CD57+ cell expansion by flow cytometry. The template for TCR beta VDJ and CDR3 sequence profiling was genomic DNA. TCRdb reanalysed the reads using MiXCR and keeps one entry per CDR3 protein. The sample carries 150,000 to 170,000 distinct CDR3 sequences, approximately 52% recorded once. What was sequenced was sorted CD4+, CD8+, or CD8+CD57+ T cells (not recorded which) from PBMCs. The source is a human donor with aplastic anemia.

V gene TRBV25-1 combines with J gene TRBJ2-7; 10 bases agree with TRBD2. CDR3 size: 14 residues. Germline assignment: CDR1 MGHDK and CDR2 SYGVNS. The CDR3, as DNA: TGTGCTAGAGATCTAGCGGGGGACTCCTACGAGCAGTACTTC. It specifies CARDLAGDSYEQYF.

This clonotype has ten or more counts. The chain is built from TRBV27 and TRBJ2-1, with D maybe TRBD1 (6 bases). Germline V CDR1 and CDR2: MNHEY, SMNVEV (reference sequence). This CDR3 is 14 amino acids long. Trimming pared 3 bases from V and 3 bases from J, leaving 9 bases between. Here the CDR3 DNA reads TGTGCCAGCAGTTTCGCACAGGGCTACAATGAGCAGTTCTTC. Protein sequence: CASSFAQGYNEQFF.

The rearrangement uses TRBV12-3 or TRBV12-4 and TRBJ1-2; TRBD1 matches 9 bases. The V segment lost 3 bases and the J segment 3 bases; nucleotides outside the gene matches: 5. This CDR3 spans 15 amino acids. CDR3 in amino acids: CASSLIRDRDYGYTF. The CDR3 coding sequence is TGTGCCAGCAGTTTGATACGGGACAGGGACTATGGCTACACCTTC.

This clonotype appeared a few times. The V and J genes are TRBV2 and TRBJ2-6, with D unclear. Trimming left V 6 bases short and J 2 bases short, with 5 bases between. This CDR3 has 13 amino acids. CDR1 and CDR2 (germline): SNHLY, FYNNEI. In DNA, the CDR3 is TGTGCCAGCAGGGGCCCTGGGGCCAACGTCCTGACTTTC. Protein product: CASRGPGANVLTF.

The rearrangement uses TRBV5-5 and TRBJ2-3; the D is unclear. Per germline, CDR1 SGHKS and CDR2 YYEKEE (reference sequence). This CDR3 has 14 amino acids. Trimming shortened V by 0 bases and J by 2 bases, and 7 bases separated the two germline ends. The DNA for the CDR3 is TGTGCCAGCAGCTTGGAAACAGTCACAGATACGCAGTATTTT. Translating it yields CASSLETVTDTQYF.

This clonotype has only one observation. This chain links TRBV20-1 with TRBJ2-1; 11 bases are a match to TRBD2. The CDR3 spans 15 residues. In germline, CDR1 is DFQATT, CDR2 SNEGSKA (reference sequence). V lost 8 bases to trimming and J lost 1 base; unmatched junction nucleotides: 7. This CDR3 reads CSHTSGGLSYNEQFF. The CDR3, as DNA: TGCAGTCACACTAGCGGGGGACTGTCCTACAATGAGCAGTTCTTC.

About this clonotype itself: The conserved phenylalanine or tryptophan normally closing the CDR3 is absent here, so this likely arose from a read error. The V gene is TRBV12-3 or TRBV12-4, the J gene TRBJ2-7, with D possibly being TRBD2 (5 bases). The CDR3 has 15 residues. CDR3 in DNA: TGTGCCAGCAGTTTAGAAAAGGGAGTGCCCTACAAGCAGTACCTC. Translating gives CASSLEKGVPYKQYL.

The V gene is TRBV6-5, the J gene TRBJ2-7; 10 bases match TRBD2. Germline V gives CDR1 MNHEY, CDR2 SVGAGI. CDR3 size: 16 residues. V gave up 2 bases and J gave up 3 bases; unmatched junction bases: 7. The CDR3 here is CASSYRLAGAHYEQYF. The CDR3 DNA reads TGTGCCAGCAGTTACAGGCTAGCGGGGGCCCACTACGAGCAGTACTTC.

This clonotype was counted at least ten times. This rearrangement joins TRBV7-4 to TRBJ1-5, with D possibly being TRBD1 (5 bases). CDR3 length: 17 residues. Germline V gives CDR1 SGHVT, CDR2 SQSDAQ. With 4 bases removed from V and 2 bases from J, the gap between germline ends came to 18 bases. The CDR3 coding sequence is TGTGCCAGCAGCTCAACCACCTCCACGGGGGGCAATCAGCCCCAGCATTTT. This codes for CASSSTTSTGGNQPQHF.

The CDR3 nucleotides read TGTGCCAGCAGCACGGGACAACTGACAGGAAACACCATATATTTT. It is translated as CASSTGQLTGNTIYF. The chain recombines TRBV7-2 with TRBJ1-3, with D possibly TRBD1 on 6 matching bases. The V gene's germline CDR1 is SGHTA and CDR2 FQGNSA. This CDR3 region has 15 residues. Trimming removed 5 bases at V and 4 bases at J, with 15 bases between.

In this sample, this clonotype turned up many times. The V gene is TRBV6-1, the J gene TRBJ1-5, with D unresolved. Germline assignment: CDR1 MNHNS and CDR2 SASEGT. CDR3 length: 15 residues. The V end lost 1 base, the J end lost 2 bases, and 9 bases lay between the germline ends. The CDR3, as DNA: TGTGCCAGCAGTGAAGTAACCGCCGGCAATCAGCCCCAGCATTTT. Residues: CASSEVTAGNQPQHF.